The entry that follows covers one TCR beta chain sequence. Deletions cut 0 bases from V and 8 bases from J, with 16 bases between. Germline-derived CDR1 and CDR2 are MGHRA and YSYEKL. CDR3 length: 16 amino acids. Source study methods: Amplifying reference gene primers gave estimates of nucleated cell counts. Produced via immunoSEQ multiplex PCR; TCRdb's table is partial and in-frame only. Clone size and V and J calls were adopted from that table, with D and trimming inferred from the DNA. The sample lists just over 650,000 clones; just under 90% were seen once. This specimen belongs to a study of blood T cell repertoires in COVID-19. Study-level information: The cDNA or gDNA used as material had been derived from T cells, B-cell-depleted T cells, or PBMCs.

The V call is TRBV4-1, the J call TRBJ1-4; no definite D call. This receptor was obtained from a woman between 18 and 30 years old with acute or convalescent COVID-19. Sequenced input: peripheral blood. In nucleotides, the CDR3 is TGCGCCAGCAGCCAAGAGCCGGGGAGGGTTGGCGAAAAACTGTTTTTT. This codes for CASSQEPGRVGEKLFF.